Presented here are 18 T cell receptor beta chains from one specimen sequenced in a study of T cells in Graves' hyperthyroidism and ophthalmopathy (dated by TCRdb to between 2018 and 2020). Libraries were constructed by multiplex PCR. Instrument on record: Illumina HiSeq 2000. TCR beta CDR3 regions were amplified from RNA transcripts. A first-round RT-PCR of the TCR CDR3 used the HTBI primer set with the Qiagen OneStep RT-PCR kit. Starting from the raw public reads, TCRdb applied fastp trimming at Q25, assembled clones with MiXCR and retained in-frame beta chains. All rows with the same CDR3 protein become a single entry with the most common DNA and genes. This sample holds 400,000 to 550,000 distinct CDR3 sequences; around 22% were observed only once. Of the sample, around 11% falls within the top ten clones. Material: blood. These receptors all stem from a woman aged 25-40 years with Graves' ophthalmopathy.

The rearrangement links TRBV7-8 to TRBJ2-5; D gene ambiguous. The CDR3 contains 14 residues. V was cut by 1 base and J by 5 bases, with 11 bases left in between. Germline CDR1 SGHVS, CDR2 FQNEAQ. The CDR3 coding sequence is TGTGCCAGCAGCTTAGTTAGTTTCTACGAGACCCAGTACTTC. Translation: CASSLVSFYETQYF.

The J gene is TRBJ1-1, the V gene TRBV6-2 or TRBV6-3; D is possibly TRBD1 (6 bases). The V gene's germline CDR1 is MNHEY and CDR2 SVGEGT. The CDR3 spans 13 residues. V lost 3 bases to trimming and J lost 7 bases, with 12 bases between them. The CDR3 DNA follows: TGTGCCAGCAGTTATGGCGGACAGATTGAAGCTTTCTTT. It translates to CASSYGGQIEAFF.

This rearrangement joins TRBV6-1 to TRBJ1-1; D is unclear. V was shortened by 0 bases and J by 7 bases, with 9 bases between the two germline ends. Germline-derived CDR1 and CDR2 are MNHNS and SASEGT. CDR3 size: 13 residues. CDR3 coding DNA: TGTGCCAGCAGTGAAGCGAAAGGGCTTGAAGCTTTCTTT. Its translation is CASSEAKGLEAFF.

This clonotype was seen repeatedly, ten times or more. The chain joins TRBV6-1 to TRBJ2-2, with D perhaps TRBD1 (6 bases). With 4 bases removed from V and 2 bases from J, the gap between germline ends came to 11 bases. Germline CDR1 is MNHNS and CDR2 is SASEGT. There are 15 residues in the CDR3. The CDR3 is CASSGAGTNTGELFF. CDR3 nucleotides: TGTGCCAGCAGTGGAGCCGGGACAAACACCGGGGAGCTGTTTTTT.

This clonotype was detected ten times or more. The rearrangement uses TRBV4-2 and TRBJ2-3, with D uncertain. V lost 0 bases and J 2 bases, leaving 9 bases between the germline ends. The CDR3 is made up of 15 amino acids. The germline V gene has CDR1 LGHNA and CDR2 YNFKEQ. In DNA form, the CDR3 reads TGTGCCAGCAGCCAAGATCGGCGGATCACAGATACGCAGTATTTT. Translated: CASSQDRRITDTQYF.

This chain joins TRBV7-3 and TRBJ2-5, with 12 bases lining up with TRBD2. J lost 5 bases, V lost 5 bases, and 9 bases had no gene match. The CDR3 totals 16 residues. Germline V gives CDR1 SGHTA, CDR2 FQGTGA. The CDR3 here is CASSQGLAGRPETQYF. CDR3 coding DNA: TGTGCCAGCAGCCAAGGACTAGCGGGGCGTCCGGAGACCCAGTACTTC. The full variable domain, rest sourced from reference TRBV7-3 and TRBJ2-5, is GAGVSQTPSNKVTEKGKYVELRCDPISGHTALYWYRQSLGQGPEFLIYFQGTGAADDSGLPNDRFFAVRPEGSVSTLKIQRTERGDSAVYLCASSQGLAGRPETQYFGPGTRLLVL.

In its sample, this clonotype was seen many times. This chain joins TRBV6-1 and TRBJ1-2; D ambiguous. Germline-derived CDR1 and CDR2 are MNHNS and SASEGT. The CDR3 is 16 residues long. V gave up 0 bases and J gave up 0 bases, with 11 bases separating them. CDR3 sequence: CASSEAMAGSNYGYTF. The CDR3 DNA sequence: TGTGCCAGCAGTGAAGCGATGGCAGGATCTAACTATGGCTACACCTTC.

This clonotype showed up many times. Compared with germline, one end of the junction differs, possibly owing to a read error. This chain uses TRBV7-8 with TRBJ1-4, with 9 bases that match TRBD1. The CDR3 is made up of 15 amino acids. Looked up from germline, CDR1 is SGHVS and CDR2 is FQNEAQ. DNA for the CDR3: TGTGCCAACAGCTTTCGTAGGACAGGGGATGAAAAACTGTTTTTT. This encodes CANSFRRTGDEKLFF.

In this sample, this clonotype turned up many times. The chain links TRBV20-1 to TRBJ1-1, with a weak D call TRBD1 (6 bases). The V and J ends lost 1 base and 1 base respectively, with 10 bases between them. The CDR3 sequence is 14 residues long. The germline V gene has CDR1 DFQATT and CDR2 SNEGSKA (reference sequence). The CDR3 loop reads CSARVQGGNTEAFF. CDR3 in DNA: TGCAGTGCTAGAGTACAGGGAGGGAACACTGAAGCTTTCTTT.

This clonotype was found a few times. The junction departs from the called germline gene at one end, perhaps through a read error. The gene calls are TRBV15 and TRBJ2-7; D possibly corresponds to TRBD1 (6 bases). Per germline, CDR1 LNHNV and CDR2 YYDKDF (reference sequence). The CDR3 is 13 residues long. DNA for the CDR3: TGTGCCTCCAGCAGGGAGACAGGACGGGAGCAGTACTTC. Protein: CASSRETGREQYF. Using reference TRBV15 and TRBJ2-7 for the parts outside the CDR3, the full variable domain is DAMVIQNPRYQVTQFGKPVTLSCSQTLNHNVMYWYQQKSSQAPKLLFHYYDKDFNNEADTPDNFQSRRPNTSFCFLDIRSPGLGDTAMYLCASSRETGREQYFGPGTRLTVT.

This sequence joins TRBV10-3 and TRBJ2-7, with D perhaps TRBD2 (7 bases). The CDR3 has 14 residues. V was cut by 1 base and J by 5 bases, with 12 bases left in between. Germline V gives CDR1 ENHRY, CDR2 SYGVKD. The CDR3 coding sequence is TGTGCCATCAGTGAGTTAGGGGGGGGTAACGAGCAGTACTTC. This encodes CAISELGGGNEQYF.

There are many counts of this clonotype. The CDR3 is CASSSGTGGSGNTIYF. Written as DNA, the CDR3 is TGCGCCAGCAGTTCCGGGACAGGGGGCTCTGGAAACACCATATATTTT. The chain uses TRBV5-1 and TRBJ1-3, with 11 bases fitting TRBD1. Trimming cost V 5 bases and J 0 bases; bases outside gene matches: 4. This CDR3 spans 16 amino acids. Germline loops: CDR1 SGHRS, CDR2 YFSETQ.

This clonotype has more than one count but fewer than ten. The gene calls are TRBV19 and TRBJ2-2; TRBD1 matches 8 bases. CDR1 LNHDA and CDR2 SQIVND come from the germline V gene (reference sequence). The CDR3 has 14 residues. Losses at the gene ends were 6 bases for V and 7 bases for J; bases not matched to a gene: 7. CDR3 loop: CASSRGREGGELFF. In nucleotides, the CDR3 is TGTGCCAGTAGCAGGGGGCGCGAGGGCGGGGAGCTGTTTTTT.

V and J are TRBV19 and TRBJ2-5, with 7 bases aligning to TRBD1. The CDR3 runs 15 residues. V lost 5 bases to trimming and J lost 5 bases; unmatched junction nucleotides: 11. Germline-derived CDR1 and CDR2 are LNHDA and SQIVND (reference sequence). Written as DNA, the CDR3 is TGTGCCAGTAGTTCCTCTACAGGGGCGTGGGAGACCCAGTACTTC. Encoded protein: CASSSSTGAWETQYF. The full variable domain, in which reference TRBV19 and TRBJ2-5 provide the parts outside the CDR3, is DGGITQSPKYLFRKEGQNVTLSCEQNLNHDAMYWYRQDPGQGLRLIYYSQIVNDFQKGDIAEGYSVSREKKESFPLTVTSAQKNPTAFYLCASSSSTGAWETQYFGPGTRLLVL.

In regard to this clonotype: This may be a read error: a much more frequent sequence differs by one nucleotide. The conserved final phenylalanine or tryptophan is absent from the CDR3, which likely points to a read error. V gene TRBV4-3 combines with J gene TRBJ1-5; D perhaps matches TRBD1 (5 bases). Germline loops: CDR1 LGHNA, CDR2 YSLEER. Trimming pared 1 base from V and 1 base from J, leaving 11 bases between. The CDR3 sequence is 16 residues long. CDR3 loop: CASSQGYWGSNQPQHL. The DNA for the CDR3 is TGCGCCAGCAGCCAAGGTTACTGGGGGAGCAATCAGCCCCAGCATTTG.

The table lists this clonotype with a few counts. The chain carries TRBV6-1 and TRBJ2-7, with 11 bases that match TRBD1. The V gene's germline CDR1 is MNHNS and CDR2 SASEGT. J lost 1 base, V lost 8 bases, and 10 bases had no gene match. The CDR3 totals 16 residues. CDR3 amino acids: CASQVTGTGGSYEQYF. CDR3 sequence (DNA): TGTGCCAGCCAAGTAACCGGGACAGGGGGTTCCTACGAGCAGTACTTC.

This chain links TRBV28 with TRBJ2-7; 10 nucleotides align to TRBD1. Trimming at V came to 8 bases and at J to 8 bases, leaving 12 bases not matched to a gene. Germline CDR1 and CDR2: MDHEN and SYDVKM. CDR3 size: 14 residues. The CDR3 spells CASDPTGGSDKQYF. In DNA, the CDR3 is TGTGCCAGCGATCCGACAGGGGGCTCTGACAAGCAGTACTTC. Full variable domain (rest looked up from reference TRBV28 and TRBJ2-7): DVKVTQSSRYLVKRTGEKVFLECVQDMDHENMFWYRQDPGLGLRLIYFSYDVKMKEKGDIPEGYSVSREKKERFSLILESASTNQTSMYLCASDPTGGSDKQYFGPGTRLTVT.

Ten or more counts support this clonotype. The CDR3 DNA reads as TGCAGTGCTAGATCCGCCCCCTACAGGTTCACTATGAACACTGAAGCTTTCTTT. It translates to CSARSAPYRFTMNTEAFF. The rearrangement uses TRBV20-1 and TRBJ1-1, with D perhaps TRBD1 (5 bases). From germline, CDR1 is DFQATT and CDR2 SNEGSKA (reference sequence). The CDR3 has 18 residues. Trimming pared 2 bases from V and 0 bases from J, leaving 22 bases between.